These 22 T cell receptor beta chains were sequenced from one sample in a study of blood T cell repertoires in COVID-19. Clones were sequenced by immunoSEQ multiplex PCR, and TCRdb holds only the in-frame ones, with some missing. Seen here are 45,000 to 60,000 clones, 85% to 90% observed once, and the top ten hold roughly 15%. Specimen: peripheral blood. These receptors all come from a human donor in a cohort sampled during active COVID-19.

The sample holds one count of this clone. CDR3 loop: CASSFPKRTNEKLFF. Written as DNA, the CDR3 is TGTGCCAGCAGTTTCCCCAAGAGGACTAATGAAAAACTGTTTTTT. The chain joins TRBV28 to TRBJ1-4, with D unclear. Germline V gene sequence: CDR1 MDHEN, CDR2 SYDVKM. The V and J ends lost 3 bases and 2 bases respectively, with 10 bases between them. The CDR3 totals 15 residues. Based on the CDR3 plus reference TRBV28 and TRBJ1-4, the full variable domain is DVKVTQSSRYLVKRTGEKVFLECVQDMDHENMFWYRQDPGLGLRLIYFSYDVKMKEKGDIPEGYSVSREKKERFSLILESASTNQTSMYLCASSFPKRTNEKLFFGSGTQLSVL.

This chain joins TRBV9 and TRBJ2-1; TRBD1 matches at 7 bases. Germline lookup yields CDR1 SGDLS and CDR2 YYNGEE. Trimming at V came to 4 bases and at J to 6 bases, leaving 10 bases not matched to a gene. The CDR3 has 15 residues. As DNA, the CDR3 is TGTGCCAGCAGCACCCGACAGGGTCAAAGCAATGAGCAGTTCTTC. It encodes CASSTRQGQSNEQFF.

J is TRBJ2-7 and V is TRBV4-1; 9 bases map to TRBD2. This CDR3 comprises 15 residues. CDR1 and CDR2 (germline): MGHRA, YSYEKL. The J segment lost 3 bases and the V segment lost 0 bases, leaving 3 bases of the junction unmatched. In nucleotides, the CDR3 is TGCGCCAGCAGCCAAGACAAGCGGGAGGTCTACGAGCAGTACTTC. Translating gives CASSQDKREVYEQYF.

The genes are TRBV13 and TRBJ1-1, with 7 bases lining up with TRBD1. CDR1 PRHDT and CDR2 FYEKMQ come from the germline V gene (reference sequence). Unmatched junction bases numbered 7, after V lost 3 bases and J lost 0 bases. CDR3 size: 16 residues. CDR3 loop: CASSFPGQAMNTEAFF. For the CDR3, the DNA is TGTGCCAGCAGCTTTCCCGGACAGGCGATGAACACTGAAGCTTTCTTT.

CDR3 region: CASSLQGALGYTF. CDR3 nucleotides: TGTGCCAGCAGCTTACAGGGGGCGCTTGGCTACACCTTC. The chain employs TRBV7-2 and TRBJ1-2; TRBD1 agrees at 8 bases. Per the germline V gene, CDR1 is SGHTA and CDR2 is FQGNSA. CDR3 length equals 13 residues. With 2 bases clipped from V and 7 bases from J, the junction kept 3 bases outside the gene matches.

The V call is TRBV7-6, the J call TRBJ2-5; 11 bases fit TRBD2. Germline-derived CDR1 and CDR2 are SGHVS and FNYEAQ. This CDR3 has 16 residues. Trimming at V came to 5 bases and at J to 4 bases, leaving 9 bases not matched to a gene. CDR3 protein: CASSPMTSGATETQYF. The CDR3, as DNA: TGTGCCAGCAGCCCAATGACTAGCGGGGCGACAGAGACCCAGTACTTC.

The chain links TRBV30 to TRBJ2-7; perhaps TRBD1 as D (6 bases). Per the germline V gene, CDR1 is GTSNPN and CDR2 is SVGIG (reference sequence). The CDR3 runs 12 residues. V shed 5 bases and J shed 5 bases, with 13 bases lying between them. CDR3 protein: CAWDRAGDEQYF. CDR3 sequence (DNA): TGTGCCTGGGACAGAGCAGGGGACGAGCAGTACTTC.

CDR3 sequence (DNA): TGTGCCAGCAGCCAAGATCGCCTAGCGGGATCCTACGAGCAGTACTTC. Translation gives CASSQDRLAGSYEQYF. The chain recombines TRBV14 with TRBJ2-7, with TRBD2 matching 9 bases. J gave up 1 base and V 0 bases, and 4 bases lay outside the gene matches. The CDR3 covers 16 residues. Looked up from germline, CDR1 is SGHDN and CDR2 is FVKESK.

J is TRBJ1-3 and V is TRBV4-1; possible D gene TRBD1, 5 bases. V was trimmed by 1 base and J by 2 bases, leaving 6 bases between them. The CDR3 sequence is 14 residues long. Germline V gives CDR1 MGHRA, CDR2 YSYEKL. DNA for the CDR3: TGCGCCAGCAGCCAAGCGGGGGCTGGAAACACCATATATTTT. As protein: CASSQAGAGNTIYF.

The chain joins TRBV11-2 to TRBJ1-3; tentatively, D is TRBD1 (5 bases). V was pared by 7 bases and J by 4 bases, with 11 bases between. The CDR3 is 13 amino acids. Germline V gives CDR1 SGHAT, CDR2 FQNNGV. The CDR3 nucleotides are TGTGCCAGCAACGGGGGGTCGGGAAACACCATATATTTT. Protein: CASNGGSGNTIYF.

This chain joins TRBV28 and TRBJ2-7; 7 bases line up with TRBD1. V shed 6 bases, J shed 0 bases, and the junction held 11 bases outside the gene matches. This CDR3 is built from 16 residues. Germline V gene sequence: CDR1 MDHEN, CDR2 SYDVKM. The CDR3 here is CASSVPDRASSYEQYF. DNA for the CDR3: TGTGCCAGCAGCGTCCCTGACAGGGCGAGCTCCTACGAGCAGTACTTC.

Remarks on this clone: One end of the junction does not line up with germline, which may come from a read error. The CDR3 spells CASSPDAGLGRPLF. The CDR3 region has the DNA TGTGCCAGCTCACCAGACGCTGGACTGGGGAGACCGTTGTTC. The chain uses TRBV18 and TRBJ2-7; possibly TRBD2 for D (5 bases). CDR3 length: 14 amino acids. Germline V CDR1 and CDR2: KGHSH, LQKENI.

This clone has only a few counts. CDR3 in DNA: TGTGCCAGCAGGAAGGAGGGCACCTCCGGGGAAAAACTGTTTTTT. Translation: CASRKEGTSGEKLFF. V usage is TRBV6-5 and J usage is TRBJ1-4; no clear D gene. CDR1 is MNHEY and CDR2 is SVGAGI in the germline V gene. V lost 6 bases, J lost 8 bases, and 19 bases lay in between. The CDR3 runs 15 residues.

In its sample, this clone ranks as large (0.1 to 1%). The chain has TRBV2 and TRBJ1-2; D unresolved. The CDR3 covers 12 residues. From germline, CDR1 is SNHLY and CDR2 FYNNEI. Trimming stripped 1 base from V and 7 bases from J, with 7 bases between. This CDR3 is CASSEGLRGYTF. Here the CDR3 DNA reads TGTGCCAGCAGTGAAGGGTTGCGTGGCTACACCTTC.

J is TRBJ1-5 and V is TRBV24-1, with 9 bases fitting TRBD1. This CDR3 spans 14 amino acids. V was pared by 9 bases and J by 6 bases, with 8 bases of the junction left unmatched. Per the germline V gene, CDR1 is KGHDR and CDR2 is SFDVKD. This chain's CDR3 is CATAGGTGRQPQHF. The CDR3 DNA follows: TGTGCCACCGCCGGGGGGACAGGGCGTCAGCCCCAGCATTTT.

This clone has a single count. The chain couples TRBV30 to TRBJ2-5; D possibly corresponds to TRBD2 (6 bases). Germline V lookup: CDR1 GTSNPN, CDR2 SVGIG (reference sequence). The CDR3 sequence is 14 residues long. The V gene lost 1 base and the J gene lost 1 base, with 10 bases spanning the gap. The CDR3 loop is CAWSDRLVQETQYF. Written as DNA, the CDR3 is TGTGCCTGGAGTGATAGACTAGTCCAAGAGACCCAGTACTTC.

The CDR3 DNA reads TGTGCCAGCAGCGGGACAGGGGGAGGTAATCAGCCCCAGCATTTT. It encodes CASSGTGGGNQPQHF. The rearrangement joins TRBV2 to TRBJ1-5; TRBD1 agrees at 11 bases. The CDR3 contains 15 residues. The V gene end was trimmed by 6 bases and the J gene end by 4 bases; junction bases not matched to a gene: 5. Germline V gives CDR1 SNHLY, CDR2 FYNNEI.

The chain combines TRBV18 with TRBJ1-2; maybe TRBD1 (5 bases). V lost 3 bases to trimming and J lost 4 bases, with 15 bases between them. The CDR3 sequence is 15 residues long. The germline CDR1 and CDR2 sequences are KGHSH and LQKENI. This CDR3 is CASSPQRAGSYGYTF. The CDR3 nucleotides are TGTGCCAGCTCACCTCAAAGGGCAGGGTCCTATGGCTACACCTTC.

This clone was counted only a few times. The chain couples TRBV5-5 to TRBJ2-3; perhaps TRBD2 as D (6 bases). The CDR3 is 14 amino acids. CDR1 and CDR2 (germline): SGHKS, YYEKEE (reference sequence). Trimming left V 1 base short and J 4 bases short, with 10 bases between. CDR3 amino acids: CASSLYGEADTQYF. The CDR3 DNA sequence: TGTGCCAGCAGCTTGTATGGGGAGGCAGATACGCAGTATTTT. The full variable domain, its missing parts supplied by reference TRBV5-5 and TRBJ2-3, is DAGVTQSPTHLIKTRGQQVTLRCSPISGHKSVSWYQQVLGQGPQFIFQYYEKEERGRGNFPDRFSARQFPNYSSELNVNALLLGDSALYLCASSLYGEADTQYFGPGTRLTVL.

The chain is built from TRBV6-5 and TRBJ2-3; D possibly corresponds to TRBD2 (5 bases). Trimming took off 7 bases at V and 5 bases at J, with 16 bases between the two ends. Per germline, CDR1 MNHEY and CDR2 SVGAGI. The CDR3 length is 14 residues. Written as DNA, the CDR3 is TGTGCCAGCAAAAGGACTTCCTTTAGAGATACGCAGTATTTT. Encoded protein: CASKRTSFRDTQYF.

This clone was counted only a few times. The chain is built from TRBV7-3 and TRBJ2-1; a possible D gene is TRBD1 (5 bases). V lost 0 bases, J lost 6 bases, and 12 bases lay in between. This CDR3 is 15 amino acids long. Germline-derived CDR1 and CDR2 are SGHTA and FQGTGA. The CDR3 reads CASSLTGQNLNEQFF. The CDR3 nucleotides read TGTGCCAGCAGCTTAACAGGACAAAACCTCAATGAGCAGTTCTTC.

The chain joins TRBV6-5 to TRBJ1-4; TRBD1 matches 7 bases. Germline assignment: CDR1 MNHEY and CDR2 SVGAGI. This CDR3 is 16 amino acids long. The ends lost 2 bases at V and 8 bases at J; junction bases unmatched: 11. CDR3 DNA sequence: TGTGCCAGCAGTTACACTTCTACAGGGGTCAGGGAAAAACTGTTTTTT. It codes for CASSYTSTGVREKLFF.